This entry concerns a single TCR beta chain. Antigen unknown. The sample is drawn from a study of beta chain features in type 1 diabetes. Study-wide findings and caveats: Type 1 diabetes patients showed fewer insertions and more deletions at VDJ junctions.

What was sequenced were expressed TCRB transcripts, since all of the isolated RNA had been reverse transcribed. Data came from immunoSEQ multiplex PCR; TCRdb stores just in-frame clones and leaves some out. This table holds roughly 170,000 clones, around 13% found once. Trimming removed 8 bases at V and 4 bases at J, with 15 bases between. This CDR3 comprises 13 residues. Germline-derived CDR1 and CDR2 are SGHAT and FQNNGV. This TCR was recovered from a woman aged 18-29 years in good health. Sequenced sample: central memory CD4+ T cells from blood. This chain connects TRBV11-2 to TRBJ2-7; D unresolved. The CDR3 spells CASRGQARYEQYF. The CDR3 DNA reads TGTGCCAGCCGTGGGCAGGCAAGATACGAGCAGTACTTC.